Shown below are 21 T cell receptor beta chains from a single sample sequenced in a study of cytomegalovirus exposure and HLA in healthy donors (dated by TCRdb to 2015 to 2018). The library relied on the immunoSEQ multiplex PCR assay. The multiplex PCR relied on a mix of 60 forward primers for TCR Vbeta segments and 13 reverse primers for TCR Jbeta segments. As stored in TCRdb, this immuneACCESS dataset retains in-frame rearrangements with V and J assigned. A fraction of the clones does not appear; measured against another copy, unresolved V genes explain less than half of the discrepancy, and the remainder lacks a known reason. This sample gives under 150,000 clones in total; over 65% of them show up just once. 1.5% to 1.7% of the sample is held by the ten biggest clonotypes. The specimen sequenced was PBMCs. The source of these receptors is a man aged 35-49 years in good health and CMV-seronegative.

This chain links TRBV19 with TRBJ2-1; 9 positions agree with TRBD2. V lost 5 bases to trimming and J lost 5 bases; unmatched junction nucleotides: 10. The CDR3 spans 16 residues. The germline V gene encodes CDR1 LNHDA and CDR2 SQIVND (reference sequence). DNA for the CDR3: TGTGCCAGTAGTTTCAATAGCGGGAGTCCCCACAATGAGCAGTTCTTC. It codes for CASSFNSGSPHNEQFF.

This clone appeared once. This chain connects TRBV18 to TRBJ1-5, with a weak D call TRBD1 (5 bases). The germline V gene encodes CDR1 KGHSH and CDR2 LQKENI. The CDR3 extends over 16 amino acids. V shed 6 bases and J shed 4 bases, with 19 bases lying between them. CDR3 sequence reads: CASSPSGGNSNQPQHF. Here the CDR3 DNA reads TGTGCCAGCTCCCCAAGTGGGGGGAATAGTAATCAGCCCCAGCATTTT.

The chain couples TRBV28 to TRBJ2-3; no definite D call. This CDR3 has 11 amino acids. In germline, CDR1 is MDHEN, CDR2 SYDVKM. V lost 6 bases, J lost 8 bases, and 9 bases lay in between. CDR3 sequence: CASRVDGTQYF. CDR3 nucleotides: TGTGCCAGCAGGGTAGATGGTACGCAGTATTTT.

The chain recombines TRBV6-6 with TRBJ2-5; 9 positions match TRBD1. Unmatched junction bases numbered 7, after V lost 1 base and J lost 4 bases. The CDR3 runs to 16 residues. The V gene's germline CDR1 is MNHNY and CDR2 SVGAGI (reference sequence). CDR3 bases: TGTGCCAGCAGTTACTACGGGACAGGGCCATCAGAGACCCAGTACTTC. This sequence encodes CASSYYGTGPSETQYF.

This clone was counted a single time. The V call is TRBV6-4, the J call TRBJ1-2; TRBD1 might be the D (6 bases). V lost 0 bases and J lost 7, with 18 bases in between. The length of the CDR3 is 16 residues. Germline-derived CDR1 and CDR2 are MRHNA and SNTAGT. This chain's CDR3 is CASSDSVGQGWSGYTF. The CDR3 DNA reads TGTGCCAGCAGTGACTCGGTGGGGCAGGGGTGGTCTGGCTACACCTTC.

The chain employs TRBV10-1 and TRBJ2-5, with a tentative D call TRBD1 (6 bases). Deletions cut 5 bases from V and 1 base from J, with 23 bases between. CDR1 and CDR2 from the germline V gene are WNHNN and SYGVQD (reference sequence). The CDR3 is made up of 18 amino acids. CDR3 in DNA: TGCGCCAGCAGTCCGTTTCTCCGGGACAACTTCCCCCAAGAGACCCAGTACTTC. Translated: CASSPFLRDNFPQETQYF.

Only one count was recorded for this clone. The V call is TRBV7-3, the J call TRBJ2-3; 8 positions agree with TRBD2. CDR3 length equals 14 residues. J gave up 4 bases and V 3 bases, and 3 bases lay outside the gene matches. Germline V lookup: CDR1 SGHTA, CDR2 FQGTGA. The CDR3 DNA reads TGTGCCAGCAGCTTTGCGGGGGGCCCAGATACGCAGTATTTT. Protein: CASSFAGGPDTQYF.

The chain has TRBV19 and TRBJ1-2; 7 positions agree with TRBD1. Germline CDR1 reads LNHDA; CDR2 reads SQIVND (reference sequence). V trimming: 5 bases; J trimming: 4 bases; junction bases outside the gene matches: 4. The CDR3 spans 13 residues. CDR3 bases: TGTGCCAGTAGTCCACGGGACAGCTATGGCTACACCTTC. This codes for CASSPRDSYGYTF.

The J gene is TRBJ2-3, the V gene TRBV27, with D unclear. Germline V gene sequence: CDR1 MNHEY, CDR2 SMNVEV (reference sequence). The CDR3 covers 16 residues. Deletions cut 3 bases from V and 2 bases from J, with 15 bases between. CDR3 coding DNA: TGTGCCAGCAGTTTTGGTTCCCAGGCCCTCACAGATACGCAGTATTTT. Translating it yields CASSFGSQALTDTQYF.

The chain combines TRBV2 with TRBJ2-1; D is ambiguous. Trimming took off 4 bases at V and 4 bases at J, with 5 bases between the two ends. This CDR3 is 12 amino acids long. Germline loops: CDR1 SNHLY, CDR2 FYNNEI. CDR3 DNA: TGTGCCAGCAGTGTCAGTTACAATGAGCAGTTCTTC. This codes for CASSVSYNEQFF.

The chain links TRBV11-2 to TRBJ2-1; maybe TRBD2 (5 bases). The CDR3 length is 14 residues. The ends were cut back, 8 bases at V and 8 bases at J, with 19 bases in the middle. Per the germline V gene, CDR1 is SGHAT and CDR2 is FQNNGV. CDR3 bases: TGTGCCAGCTCCTTAGGCCAAGCGGAGGATGAGCAGTTCTTC. Translation: CASSLGQAEDEQFF.

The chain employs TRBV5-1 and TRBJ2-1; 9 bases fit TRBD2. V dropped 0 bases and J dropped 6; count of bases not matched to a gene: 13. The length of the CDR3 is 18 residues. Germline V gene lookup returns CDR1 SGHRS and CDR2 YFSETQ. The CDR3 sequence is CASSLASRGGGRGNEQFF. In nucleotides, the CDR3 is TGCGCCAGCAGCTTGGCCTCGCGGGGGGGCGGCCGGGGCAATGAGCAGTTCTTC.

The chain couples TRBV29-1 to TRBJ1-2; a weak D match, TRBD1 (5 bases). Deletions cut 6 bases from V and 4 bases from J, with 15 bases between. Germline V gene lookup returns CDR1 SQVTM and CDR2 ANQGSEA. The CDR3 is 13 amino acids. CDR3 nucleotides: TGCAGCGTCGTGAAGACAGTCTCCTATGGCTACACCTTC. It codes for CSVVKTVSYGYTF.

In nucleotides, the CDR3 is TGTGCCAGCAGCATGGGGACAGCCTCCTCCTACGAGCAGTACTTC. This translates into CASSMGTASSYEQYF. The rearrangement joins TRBV9 to TRBJ2-7, with 7 bases identical to TRBD1. This CDR3 is 15 amino acids long. The J segment lost 0 bases and the V segment lost 4 bases, leaving 7 bases of the junction unmatched. Germline V lookup: CDR1 SGDLS, CDR2 YYNGEE.

This clone occurred a few times. Additional DNA sequences in this sample encode the identical CDR3. The genes are TRBV7-2 and TRBJ2-5, with a possible D match to TRBD1 (5 bases). Germline V gene sequence: CDR1 SGHTA, CDR2 FQGNSA. Deletions cut 2 bases from V and 3 bases from J, with 7 bases between. The CDR3 totals 13 residues. CDR3 residues: CASSLSREETQYF. CDR3 nucleotides: TGTGCCAGCAGCTTAAGCAGGGAAGAGACCCAGTACTTC.

This chain links TRBV2 with TRBJ2-5; the D gene is possibly TRBD1 (6 bases). Trimming pared 4 bases from V and 5 bases from J, leaving 26 bases between. CDR1 and CDR2 from the germline V gene are SNHLY and FYNNEI. The CDR3 loop spans 18 amino acids. As DNA, the CDR3 is TGTGCCAGCAGTGGCCCTTCTATTTTTACAGGGAATGCGGAGACCCAGTACTTC. Translated: CASSGPSIFTGNAETQYF.

The rearrangement uses TRBV29-1 and TRBJ1-2; 9 bases agree with TRBD1. There are 13 residues in the CDR3. V gave up 7 bases and J gave up 3 bases; unmatched junction bases: 6. The germline V gene encodes CDR1 SQVTM and CDR2 ANQGSEA. As DNA, the CDR3 is TGCAGCGCCGCTACAGGGGGCTACTATGGCTACACCTTC. As protein: CSAATGGYYGYTF.

As DNA, the CDR3 is TGTGCCAGCAGCCCGGGACAGGGTTTTCCCACGAACACCGGGGAGCTGTTTTTT. Its protein product is CASSPGQGFPTNTGELFF. This chain links TRBV7-2 with TRBJ2-2; 9 bases agree with TRBD1. Germline values: CDR1 SGHTA, CDR2 FQGNSA. This CDR3 comprises 18 residues. V shed 5 bases, J shed 0 bases, and the junction held 10 bases outside the gene matches.

This rearrangement joins TRBV5-1 to TRBJ1-4, with D unclear. Germline V gives CDR1 SGHRS, CDR2 YFSETQ. Trimming shortened V by 0 bases and J by 2 bases, and 8 bases separated the two germline ends. This CDR3 has 15 amino acids. The CDR3 DNA follows: TGCGCCAGCAGCTTGGCGGGTAATACTAATGAAAAACTGTTTTTT. The encoded protein is CASSLAGNTNEKLFF.

The V call is TRBV7-2, the J call TRBJ2-1; D perhaps matches TRBD1 (6 bases). Germline CDR1 SGHTA, CDR2 FQGNSA. Trimming removed 3 bases at V and 2 bases at J, with 11 bases between. The CDR3 is made up of 15 amino acids. The CDR3 DNA reads TGTGCCAGCAGCTTCTCGGGACAAACCTACAATGAGCAGTTCTTC. As protein: CASSFSGQTYNEQFF.

CDR3 protein: CASSTTKRGNEKLFF. For the CDR3, the DNA is TGTGCCAGCAGCACCACAAAGCGGGGTAATGAAAAACTGTTTTTT. This chain uses TRBV7-9 with TRBJ1-4; D not certain. The CDR3 runs to 15 residues. Germline values: CDR1 SEHNR, CDR2 FQNEAQ (reference sequence). V lost 5 bases and J 4 bases, leaving 14 bases between the germline ends.